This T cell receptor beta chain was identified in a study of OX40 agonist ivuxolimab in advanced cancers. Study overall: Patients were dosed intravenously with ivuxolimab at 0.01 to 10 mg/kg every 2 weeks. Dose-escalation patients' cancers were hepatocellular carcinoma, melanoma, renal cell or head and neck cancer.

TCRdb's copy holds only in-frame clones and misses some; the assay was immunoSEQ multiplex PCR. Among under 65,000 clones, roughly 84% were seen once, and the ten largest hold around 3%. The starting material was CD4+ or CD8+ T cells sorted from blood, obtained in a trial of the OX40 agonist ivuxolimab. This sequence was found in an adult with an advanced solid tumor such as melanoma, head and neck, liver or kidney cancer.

CDR3 nucleotides: TGTGCCAGCAGCTCCAGCTCTGGAAACACCATATATTTT. Its translation is CASSSSSGNTIYF. The V call is TRBV7-8, the J call TRBJ1-3, with D unclear. The V and J ends lost 4 bases and 0 bases respectively, with 4 bases between them. Germline V gives CDR1 SGHVS, CDR2 FQNEAQ. The CDR3 has 13 residues.